This T cell receptor beta chain emerged from a study of response to subunit inactivated influenza vaccine. Trimming pared 6 bases from V and 3 bases from J, leaving 15 bases between. The CDR3 has 14 amino acids. Germline CDR1 and CDR2: SGHKS and YYEKEE (reference sequence). A single record per CDR3 protein comes from TCRdb applying MiXCR to the RT-PCR reads. The sample includes about 780,000 distinct CDR3 sequences, around a sixth of them seen just once. As to this clonotype: Its antigen is undetermined.

Overall study findings and caveats: After each seasonal influenza vaccination, few new T cells are recruited, the authors suggested.

Sequences were derived from PBMCs from blood, sampled around 5 days after vaccination. This clonotype was obtained from a man aged 45 to 65 who received an inactivated influenza vaccine. The genes are TRBV5-5 and TRBJ1-1, with D unresolved. The CDR3 protein is CASKGLGFDTEAFF. Written as DNA, the CDR3 is TGTGCCAGCAAGGGTCTCGGGTTTGACACTGAAGCTTTCTTT.